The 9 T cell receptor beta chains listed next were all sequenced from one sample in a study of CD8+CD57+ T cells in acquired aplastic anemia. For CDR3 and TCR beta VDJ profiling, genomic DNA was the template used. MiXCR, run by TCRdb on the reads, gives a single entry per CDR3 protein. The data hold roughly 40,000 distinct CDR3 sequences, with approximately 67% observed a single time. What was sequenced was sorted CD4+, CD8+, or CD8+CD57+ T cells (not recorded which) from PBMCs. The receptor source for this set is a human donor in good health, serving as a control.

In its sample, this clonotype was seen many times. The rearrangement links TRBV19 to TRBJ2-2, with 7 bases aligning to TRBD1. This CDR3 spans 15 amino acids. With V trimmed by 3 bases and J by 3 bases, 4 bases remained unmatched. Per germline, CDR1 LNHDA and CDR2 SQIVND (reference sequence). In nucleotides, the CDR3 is TGTGCCAGTAGTATTCTGCAGGGGGACACCGGGGAGCTGTTTTTT. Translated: CASSILQGDTGELFF.

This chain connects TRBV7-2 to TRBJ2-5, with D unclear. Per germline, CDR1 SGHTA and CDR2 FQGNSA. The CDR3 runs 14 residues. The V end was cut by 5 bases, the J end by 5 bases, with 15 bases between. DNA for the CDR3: TGTGCCAGCAGCCGAGACTGGCCCCGGGAGACCCAGTACTTC. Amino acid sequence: CASSRDWPRETQYF.

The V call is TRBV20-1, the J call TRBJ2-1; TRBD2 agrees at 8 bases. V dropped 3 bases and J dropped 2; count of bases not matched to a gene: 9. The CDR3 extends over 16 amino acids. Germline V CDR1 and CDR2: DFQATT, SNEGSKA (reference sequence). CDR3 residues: CSASEGPGGPYNEQFF. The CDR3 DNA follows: TGCAGTGCTAGTGAGGGGCCGGGAGGGCCCTACAATGAGCAGTTCTTC.

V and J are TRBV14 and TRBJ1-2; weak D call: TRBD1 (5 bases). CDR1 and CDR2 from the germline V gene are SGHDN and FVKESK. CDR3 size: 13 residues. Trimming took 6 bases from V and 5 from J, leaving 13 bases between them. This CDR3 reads CASSRDDRYGYTF. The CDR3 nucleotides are TGTGCCAGCAGTCGGGACGACAGATATGGCTACACCTTC. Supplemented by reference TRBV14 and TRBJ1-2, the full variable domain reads EAGVTQFPSHSVIEKGQTVTLRCDPISGHDNLYWYRRVMGKEIKFLLHFVKESKQDESGMPNNRFLAERTGGTYSTLKVQPAELEDSGVYFCASSRDDRYGYTFGSGTRLTVV.

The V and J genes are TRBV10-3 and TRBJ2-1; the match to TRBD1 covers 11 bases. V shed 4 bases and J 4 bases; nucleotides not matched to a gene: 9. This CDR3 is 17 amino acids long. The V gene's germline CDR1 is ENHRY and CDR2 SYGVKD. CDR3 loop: CAISGSLGQGEYNEQFF. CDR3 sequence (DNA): TGTGCCATCAGTGGGAGTTTGGGACAGGGGGAATACAATGAGCAGTTCTTC.

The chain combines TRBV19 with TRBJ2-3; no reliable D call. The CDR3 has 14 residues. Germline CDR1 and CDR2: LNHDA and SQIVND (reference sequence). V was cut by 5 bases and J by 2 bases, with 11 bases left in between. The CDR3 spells CASSYGFHTDTQYF. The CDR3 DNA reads TGTGCCAGTAGTTATGGTTTTCACACAGATACGCAGTATTTT.

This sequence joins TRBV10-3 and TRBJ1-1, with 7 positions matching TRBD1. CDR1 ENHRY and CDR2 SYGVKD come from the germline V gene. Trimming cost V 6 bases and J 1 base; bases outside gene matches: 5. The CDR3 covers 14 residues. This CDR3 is CAIRLGTANTEAFF. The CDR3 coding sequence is TGTGCCATCAGGCTCGGGACAGCGAACACTGAAGCTTTCTTT.

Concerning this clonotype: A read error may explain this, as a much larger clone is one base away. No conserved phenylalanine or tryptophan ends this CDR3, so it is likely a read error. The DNA for the CDR3 is TGTGCCAGCAGCTTAGGCAGGGGGCAAGAGACCCAGTACCTC. Protein: CASSLGRGQETQYL. This rearrangement joins TRBV11-2 to TRBJ2-5; the match to TRBD1 covers 7 bases. CDR1 and CDR2 (germline): SGHAT, FQNNGV. The CDR3 has 14 residues. Trimming took 1 base from V and 2 from J; bases not matched to a gene: 1.

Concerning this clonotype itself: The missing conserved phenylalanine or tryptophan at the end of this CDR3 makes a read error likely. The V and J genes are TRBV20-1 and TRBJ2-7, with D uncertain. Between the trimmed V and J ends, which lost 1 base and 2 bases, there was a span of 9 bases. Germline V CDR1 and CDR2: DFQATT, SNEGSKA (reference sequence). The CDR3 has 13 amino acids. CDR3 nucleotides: TGCAGTGCTAGAGCAGGAAGCACCTACGAGCAGTACCTC. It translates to CSARAGSTYEQYL.